This T cell receptor (beta chain) is from a study of identical twins. The germline V gene has CDR1 MNHEY and CDR2 SMNVEV (reference sequence). This CDR3 is 15 amino acids long. V lost 7 bases, J lost 4 bases, and 11 bases stayed unmatched. TCRdb fed the 5' RACE reads into MiXCR, producing one record per CDR3 protein. The sample lists around 230,000 distinct CDR3 sequences; about 6.7% were seen once. Separately, the same data were catalogued under a study of T cells expressing NK-cell markers. That source adds: Unclear, still, was the HCMV specificity of the expanded NKG2C+ T cell clones.

The V gene is TRBV27, the J gene TRBJ2-5, with 8 bases aligning to TRBD2. Sequenced sample: CD8+ T cells sorted from blood. The TCR originated in a woman in her late teens or twenties in good health. CDR3: CASNPKRGRGETQYF. The CDR3 DNA is TGTGCCAGCAATCCGAAGCGGGGGAGGGGAGAGACCCAGTACTTC.